A selection of T cell receptor beta chains follows, all from one sample in a study of blood T cell repertoires in COVID-19. TCRdb keeps only in-frame clones here, not all; method: immunoSEQ multiplex PCR. The sample lists about 190,000 clones, 84% occurring once. Sequencing was carried out using peripheral blood. The receptors shown here come from a human donor in a cohort sampled during active COVID-19. CDR3s include the opening cysteine and the closing phenylalanine or tryptophan. Not all rows give a size; the values are once, few, many and, for expanded clones, a class.

j_call | v_call | clone_size | cdr3_aa
TRBJ2-5 | TRBV7-7 | . | CASSLAGGGQETQYF
TRBJ1-2 | TRBV9 | . | CASSALGTGSYGYTF
TRBJ2-3 | TRBV5-1 | . | CASSLEGGAITDTQYF
TRBJ1-2 | TRBV5-1 | many | CASSLDFSVYGYTF
TRBJ2-7 | TRBV11-2 | . | CASSSRGPLSYEQYF
TRBJ1-5 | TRBV28 | few | CASSPLIGGNQPQHF
TRBJ2-2 | TRBV2 | . | CASSELGELFF
TRBJ1-5 | TRBV28 | . | CASSRRAGYQPQHF
TRBJ2-1 | TRBV20-1 | . | CSAALAVHGIF
TRBJ2-7 | TRBV5-6 | . | CASSLVQGRGQYF
TRBJ2-7 | TRBV5-6 | few | CATCRRAGLGCYEQYF
TRBJ2-3 | TRBV10-2 | . | CASTIPGHHTQYF
TRBJ1-5 | TRBV5-1 | . | CASSQGQPQHF